This is a list of T cell receptor beta chains from one sample in a study of CD8+ T cells in alopecia areata. Generated by immunoSEQ multiplex PCR, the TCRdb table keeps only in-frame clones and is missing some. The table shows 150,000 to 200,000 clones, with roughly 60% occurring only once. The source was CD4+ T cells sorted from blood, collected at approximately week 60, from a patient treated with tofacitinib. These receptors all stem from a human donor with alopecia areata. Both conserved end residues are trimmed from each CDR3.

CDR3	V	J
ASSFSFGPETQY	TRBV5-1	TRBJ2-5
AWSDRGPNNSPLH	TRBV30	TRBJ1-6
AWSAAETQY	TRBV30	TRBJ2-5
SVRTGSSYEQY	TRBV29-1	TRBJ2-7
ASSISDRGDGYT	TRBV4-2	TRBJ1-2
ASSLHYEQY	TRBV7-2	TRBJ2-7
ASSLGGFKETQY	TRBV7-2	TRBJ2-5
ASSLEGLAQPQH	TRBV5-1	TRBJ1-5
SVAGDPNSPLH	TRBV29-1	TRBJ1-6
ATSRDRDSNEKLF	TRBV15	TRBJ1-4
ASSVGASSYNEQF	TRBV9	TRBJ2-1
TSSQRRASGLDTQY	TRBV1	TRBJ2-3
ASSMGPLGSTDTQY	TRBV7-9	TRBJ2-3
ASSQEFGGYEQY	TRBV4-1	TRBJ2-7
ASTGDSPGGNEQF	TRBV11-2	TRBJ2-1
ASSNGAGANVLT	TRBV9	TRBJ2-6
ASGQGNEQF	TRBV6-5	TRBJ2-1
ASSRVSEQF	TRBV5-1	TRBJ2-1
SVGQTGETQY	TRBV29-1	TRBJ2-5
ASSLPPGRGRTEAF	TRBV6-5	TRBJ1-1
ASSLDGGWETQY	TRBV7-2	TRBJ2-5
ASSLDRYRNTEAF	TRBV11-2	TRBJ1-1
ASSLRPDGANVLT	TRBV5-1	TRBJ2-6
ASSLPLQGSGETQY	TRBV5-4	TRBJ2-5
AWSGAGLGLAGTDTQY	TRBV30	TRBJ2-3
SGGQGVDGYT	TRBV29-1	TRBJ1-2
ASSLGQRGSPLH	TRBV7-9	TRBJ1-6
ASSLSPSGGWYEQY	TRBV27	TRBJ2-7
ASSTPGKEAF	TRBV9	TRBJ1-1
ASSPTGNYEQY	TRBV28	TRBJ2-7
ASSLSRTDYGANVLT	TRBV27	TRBJ2-6
ASSYGQNTEAF	TRBV6-5	TRBJ1-1
ASSGGAHQPQH	TRBV27	TRBJ1-5
ASSAEGVGAGGENIQY	TRBV13	TRBJ2-4
ASSTGQFTDTQY	TRBV5-1	TRBJ2-3
ASSAPGTGLSYEQY	TRBV25-1	TRBJ2-7
ASSYDYTGANVLT	TRBV6-5	TRBJ2-6
SVEEGNYGYT	TRBV29-1	TRBJ1-2
ASICRPGARHEQY	TRBV6-4	TRBJ2-7
ASSLDGGAADTQY	TRBV5-1	TRBJ2-3
SVIGQGERYGYT	TRBV29-1	TRBJ1-2
SVYSRSYNEQF	TRBV29-1	TRBJ2-1
ASSWGGLSQGTDTQY	TRBV5-1	TRBJ2-3
ASAPQTSSDTQY	TRBV5-1	TRBJ2-3
ASTTLLGGPYRDIQY	TRBV5-6	TRBJ2-4
SARKQGEAF	TRBV20-1	TRBJ1-1
ASSQEARAGETQY	TRBV4-2	TRBJ2-5
ATGPGDTQY	TRBV19	TRBJ2-3
ATSQPGTGDEKLF	TRBV15	TRBJ1-4
ASSPPSTGKQF	TRBV7-3	TRBJ2-1
AISQTDANYGYT	TRBV10-3	TRBJ1-2
ASSLDQFNYGYT	TRBV5-1	TRBJ1-2
AIREGQDYEQY	TRBV10-3	TRBJ2-7
ASSRDRENYGYT	TRBV5-1	TRBJ1-2
ASSPDRGSTEAF	TRBV7-9	TRBJ1-1
ASSQRGGSQPQH	TRBV27	TRBJ1-5
ASSYSMAGASYEQY	TRBV6-5	TRBJ2-7
ASGLDNQPQH	TRBV12-5	TRBJ1-5
AWSNTGRGSPLH	TRBV30	TRBJ1-6
ASSLGGDEQF	TRBV9	TRBJ2-1